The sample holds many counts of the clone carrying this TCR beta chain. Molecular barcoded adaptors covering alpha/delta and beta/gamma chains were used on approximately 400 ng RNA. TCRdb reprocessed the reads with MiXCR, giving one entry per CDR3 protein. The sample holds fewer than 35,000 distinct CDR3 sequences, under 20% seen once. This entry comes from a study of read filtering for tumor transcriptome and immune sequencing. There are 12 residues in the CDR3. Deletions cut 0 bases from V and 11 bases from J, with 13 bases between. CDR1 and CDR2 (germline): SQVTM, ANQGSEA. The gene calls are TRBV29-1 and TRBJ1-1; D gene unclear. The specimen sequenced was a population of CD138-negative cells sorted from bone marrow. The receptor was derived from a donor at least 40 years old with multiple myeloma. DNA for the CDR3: TGCAGCGTTGAAGATCCTGGTGTTGGGGCTTTCTTT. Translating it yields CSVEDPGVGAFF.